The 16 T cell receptor beta chains below all came from one sample that was sequenced in a study of monozygotic twins with inflammatory bowel disease. Following a re-call of the 5' RACE reads, TCRdb has one entry per CDR3 protein and lacks DNA. In total, the table holds around 150,000 distinct CDR3 sequences. The sequenced material came from blood. The origin of the receptors is a human donor with ulcerative colitis or Crohn's disease, or a healthy co-twin of an affected twin (not recorded which).

This chain links TRBV6-2 or TRBV6-3 with TRBJ2-1; checking the TCRdb D call of TRBD1 is not possible without DNA. CDR1 MNHEY and CDR2 SVGEGT come from the germline V gene. The CDR3 covers 17 residues. The CDR3 spells CASSAFGTAVIDNEQFF.

V and J are TRBV6-2 or TRBV6-3 and TRBJ2-1; TCRdb outputs TRBD1, but without DNA this stays unchecked. Germline V CDR1 and CDR2: MNHEY, SVGEGT. CDR3 length: 11 amino acids. The chain's CDR3 is CASSGHLEQFF.

V is TRBV7-8 and J is TRBJ2-2; absent DNA, TCRdb's TRBD2 call cannot be checked. Germline CDR1 is SGHVS and CDR2 is FQNEAQ. This CDR3 spans 19 amino acids. CDR3 in amino acids: CASSLSPPSGSRNTGELFF.

The gene calls are TRBV6-5 and TRBJ1-1; the D call of TRBD1 rests on TCRdb alone, since no DNA is present to check it. Germline V gene sequence: CDR1 MNHEY, CDR2 SVGAGI. The CDR3 totals 15 residues. The chain's CDR3 is CASSYNWGKGTEAFF.

The chain employs TRBV5-1 and TRBJ2-1; TCRdb outputs TRBD2, but without DNA this stays unchecked. The CDR3 is 16 residues long. The germline CDR1 and CDR2 sequences are SGHRS and YFSETQ. CDR3 sequence: CASSLLPSWGYNEQFF.

J is TRBJ1-2 and V is TRBV20-1; TCRdb names TRBD1, which stays unverified in the absence of DNA. The CDR3 covers 19 residues. CDR1 is DFQATT and CDR2 is SNEGSKA in the germline V gene (reference sequence). CDR3 loop: CSARVMPPGTASSNYGYTF.

The chain uses TRBV6-1 and TRBJ1-6; checking the TCRdb D call of TRBD1 is not possible without DNA. CDR3 size: 14 residues. Per the germline V gene, CDR1 is MNHNS and CDR2 is SASEGT. CDR3 amino acids: CASSNPGRNSPLHF.

The V call is TRBV19, the J call TRBJ2-1; TCRdb calls TRBD1, which cannot be checked without DNA. The CDR3 has 13 residues. In germline, CDR1 is LNHDA, CDR2 SQIVND (reference sequence). CDR3 in amino acids: CASSIFGQREQFF. Supplemented by reference TRBV19 and TRBJ2-1, the full variable domain reads DGGITQSPKYLFRKEGQNVTLSCEQNLNHDAMYWYRQDPGQGLRLIYYSQIVNDFQKGDIAEGYSVSREKKESFPLTVTSAQKNPTAFYLCASSIFGQREQFFGPGTRLTVL.

The chain has TRBV7-6 and TRBJ1-1. CDR1 is SGHVS and CDR2 is FNYEAQ in the germline V gene. The CDR3 consists of 15 residues. The CDR3 reads CASSLVRGLRTEAFF.

The gene calls are TRBV9 and TRBJ1-6. Looked up from germline, CDR1 is SGDLS and CDR2 is YYNGEE. The CDR3 is 15 residues long. The CDR3 here is CASSVARSYNSPLHF.

This CDR3 is CASRPGLGRSEQYF. This chain connects TRBV7-2 to TRBJ2-7; lacking DNA, the TRBD2 call made by TCRdb goes unchecked. Germline V gene lookup returns CDR1 SGHTA and CDR2 FQGNSA. The CDR3 is 14 residues long. Using reference TRBV7-2 and TRBJ2-7 for the parts outside the CDR3, the full variable domain is GAGVSQSPSNKVTEKGKDVELRCDPISGHTALYWYRQSLGQGLEFLIYFQGNSAPDKSGLPSDRFSAERTGGSVSTLTIQRTQQEDSAVYLCASRPGLGRSEQYFGPGTRLTVT.

The J gene is TRBJ2-1, the V gene TRBV7-9; the D gene TCRdb calls, TRBD2, cannot be checked with no DNA. The CDR3 consists of 17 residues. Germline V gene lookup returns CDR1 SEHNR and CDR2 FQNEAQ (reference sequence). CDR3 residues: CASSLEPGLAGGWEQFF.

This chain joins TRBV19 and TRBJ1-1; the TCRdb call, TRBD1, lacks DNA for checking. Germline V gene lookup returns CDR1 LNHDA and CDR2 SQIVND (reference sequence). CDR3 size: 15 residues. The chain's CDR3 is CASSPRRGLHTEAFF.

The chain employs TRBV7-9 and TRBJ2-7. The CDR3 length is 13 residues. CDR1 SEHNR and CDR2 FQNEAQ come from the germline V gene (reference sequence). The CDR3 sequence: CASSPRIPYEQYF.

This chain uses TRBV3-1 with TRBJ2-7. This CDR3 has 15 amino acids. Germline-derived CDR1 and CDR2 are LGHDT and YNNKEL (reference sequence). The CDR3 loop is CASSQGRGAPYEQYF.

V is TRBV7-3 and J is TRBJ2-3; TCRdb's D gene call, TRBD2, goes unchecked for lack of DNA. The CDR3 runs 16 residues. CDR1 and CDR2 (germline): SGHTA, FQGTGA. CDR3 amino acids: CASSPGGSGRGYTQYF.